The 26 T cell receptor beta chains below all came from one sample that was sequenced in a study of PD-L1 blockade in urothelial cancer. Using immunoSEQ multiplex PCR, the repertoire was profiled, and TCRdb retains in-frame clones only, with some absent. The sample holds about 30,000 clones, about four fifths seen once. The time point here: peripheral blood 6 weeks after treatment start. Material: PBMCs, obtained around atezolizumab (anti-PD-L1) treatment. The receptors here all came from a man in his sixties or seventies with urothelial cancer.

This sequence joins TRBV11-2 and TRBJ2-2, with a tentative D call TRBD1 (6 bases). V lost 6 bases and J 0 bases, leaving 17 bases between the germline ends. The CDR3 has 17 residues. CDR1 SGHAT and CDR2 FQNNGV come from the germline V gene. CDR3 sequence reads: CASRGLWGPANTGELFF. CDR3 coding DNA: TGTGCCAGCAGAGGCCTATGGGGGCCCGCGAACACCGGGGAGCTGTTTTTT.

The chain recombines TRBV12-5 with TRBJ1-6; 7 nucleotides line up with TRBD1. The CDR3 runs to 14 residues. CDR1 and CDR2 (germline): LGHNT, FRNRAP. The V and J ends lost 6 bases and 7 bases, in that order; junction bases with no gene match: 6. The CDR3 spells CASGPAGQNSPLHF. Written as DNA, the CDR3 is TGTGCTAGTGGCCCGGCGGGACAGAATTCACCCCTCCACTTT. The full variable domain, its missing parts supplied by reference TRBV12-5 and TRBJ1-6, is DARVTQTPRHKVTEMGQEVTMRCQPILGHNTVFWYRQTMMQGLELLAYFRNRAPLDDSGMPKDRFSAEMPDATLATLKIQPSEPRDSAVYFCASGPAGQNSPLHFGNGTRLTVT.

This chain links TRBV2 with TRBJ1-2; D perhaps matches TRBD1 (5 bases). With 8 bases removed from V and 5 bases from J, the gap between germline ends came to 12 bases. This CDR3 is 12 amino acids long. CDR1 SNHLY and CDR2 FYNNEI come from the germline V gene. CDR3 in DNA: TGTGCCAGCTCGGTGGGGCTTTATGGCTACACCTTC. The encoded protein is CASSVGLYGYTF. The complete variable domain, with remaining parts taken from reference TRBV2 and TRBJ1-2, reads EPEVTQTPSHQVTQMGQEVILRCVPISNHLYFYWYRQILGQKVEFLVSFYNNEISEKSEIFDDQFSVERPDGSNFTLKIRSTKLEDSAMYFCASSVGLYGYTFGSGTRLTVV.

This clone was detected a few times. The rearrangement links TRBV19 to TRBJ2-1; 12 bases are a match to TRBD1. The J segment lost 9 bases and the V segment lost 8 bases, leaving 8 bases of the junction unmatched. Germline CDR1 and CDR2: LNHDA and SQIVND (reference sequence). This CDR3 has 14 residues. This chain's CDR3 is CASVPGQGAGEQFF. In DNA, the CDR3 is TGTGCCAGTGTCCCGGGACAGGGGGCCGGTGAGCAGTTCTTC.

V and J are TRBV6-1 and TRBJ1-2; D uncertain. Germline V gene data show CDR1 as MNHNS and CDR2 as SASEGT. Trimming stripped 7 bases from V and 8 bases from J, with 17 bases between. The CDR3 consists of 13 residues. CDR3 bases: TGTGCCAGCACCGCCCACCGGTTGAACGGCTACACCTTC. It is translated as CASTAHRLNGYTF.

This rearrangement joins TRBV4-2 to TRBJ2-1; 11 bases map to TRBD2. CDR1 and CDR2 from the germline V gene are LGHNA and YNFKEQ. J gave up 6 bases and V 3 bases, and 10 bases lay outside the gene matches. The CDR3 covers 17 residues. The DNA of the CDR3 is TGTGCCAGCAGCCAGTACGGGACTAGCGGAAACCTCAATGAGCAGTTCTTC. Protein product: CASSQYGTSGNLNEQFF.

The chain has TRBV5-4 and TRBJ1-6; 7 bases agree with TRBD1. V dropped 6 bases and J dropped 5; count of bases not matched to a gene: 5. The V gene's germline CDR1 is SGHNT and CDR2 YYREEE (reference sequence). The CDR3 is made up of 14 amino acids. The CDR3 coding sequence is TGTGCCAGCACCCCGGGACAGAATAATTCACCCCTCCACTTT. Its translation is CASTPGQNNSPLHF.

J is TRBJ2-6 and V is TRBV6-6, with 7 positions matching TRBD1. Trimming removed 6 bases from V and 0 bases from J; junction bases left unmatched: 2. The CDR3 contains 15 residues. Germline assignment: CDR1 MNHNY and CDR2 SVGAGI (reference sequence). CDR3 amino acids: CASRAGGSGANVLTF. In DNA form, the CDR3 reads TGTGCCAGCAGGGCAGGGGGCTCTGGGGCCAACGTCCTGACTTTC.

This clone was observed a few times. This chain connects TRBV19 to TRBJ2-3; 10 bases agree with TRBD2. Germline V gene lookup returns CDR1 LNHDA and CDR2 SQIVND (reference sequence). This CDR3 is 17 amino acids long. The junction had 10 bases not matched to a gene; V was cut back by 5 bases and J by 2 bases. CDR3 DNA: TGTGCCAGTAGTCCCCACACCGGGACTAGCGTCACAGATACGCAGTATTTT. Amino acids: CASSPHTGTSVTDTQYF.

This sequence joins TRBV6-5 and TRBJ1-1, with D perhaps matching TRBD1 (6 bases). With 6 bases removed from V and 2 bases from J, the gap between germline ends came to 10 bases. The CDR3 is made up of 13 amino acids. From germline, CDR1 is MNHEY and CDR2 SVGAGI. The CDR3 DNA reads TGTGCCAGCAGACAGGGTTCAAACACTGAAGCTTTCTTT. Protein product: CASRQGSNTEAFF.

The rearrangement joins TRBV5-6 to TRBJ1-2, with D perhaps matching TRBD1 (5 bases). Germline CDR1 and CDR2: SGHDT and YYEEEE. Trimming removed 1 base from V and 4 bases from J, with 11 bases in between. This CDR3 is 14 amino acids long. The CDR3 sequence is CASSLWGGGYGYTF. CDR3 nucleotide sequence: TGTGCCAGCAGCTTGTGGGGGGGTGGCTATGGCTACACCTTC.

The CDR3 here is CASSPRPFGTRTYEQYF. The CDR3 DNA reads as TGTGCCAGCAGCCCACGGCCCTTTGGGACACGCACCTACGAGCAGTACTTC. The J gene is TRBJ2-7, the V gene TRBV7-2; D may be TRBD1 (6 bases). This CDR3 comprises 17 residues. The V gene's germline CDR1 is SGHTA and CDR2 FQGNSA. The ends were cut back, 5 bases at V and 2 bases at J, with 22 bases in the middle.

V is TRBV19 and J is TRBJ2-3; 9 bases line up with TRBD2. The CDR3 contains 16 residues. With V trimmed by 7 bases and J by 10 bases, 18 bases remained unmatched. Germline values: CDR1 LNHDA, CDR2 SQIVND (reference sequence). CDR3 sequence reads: CASNLRGLAGAGPQYF. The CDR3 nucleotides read TGTGCCAGTAATCTCCGGGGATTAGCGGGAGCAGGGCCGCAGTATTTT.

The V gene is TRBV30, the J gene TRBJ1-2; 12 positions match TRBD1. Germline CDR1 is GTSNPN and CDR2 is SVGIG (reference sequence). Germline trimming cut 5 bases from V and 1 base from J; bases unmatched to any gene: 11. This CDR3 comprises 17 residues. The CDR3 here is CAWDDGTGGENNYGYTF. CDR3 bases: TGTGCCTGGGATGACGGGACAGGGGGCGAAAATAACTATGGCTACACCTTC.

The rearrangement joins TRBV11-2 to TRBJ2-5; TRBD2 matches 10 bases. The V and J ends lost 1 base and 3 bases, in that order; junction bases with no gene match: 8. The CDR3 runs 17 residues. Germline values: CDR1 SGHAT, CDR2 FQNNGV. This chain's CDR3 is CASSLGRAGGPEETQYF. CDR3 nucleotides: TGTGCCAGCAGCTTAGGGCGAGCGGGAGGGCCGGAAGAGACCCAGTACTTC.

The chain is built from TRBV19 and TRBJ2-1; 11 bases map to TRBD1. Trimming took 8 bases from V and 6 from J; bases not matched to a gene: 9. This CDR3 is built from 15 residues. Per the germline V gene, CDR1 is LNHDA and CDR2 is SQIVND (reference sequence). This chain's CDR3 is CASRRGQGAFNEQFF. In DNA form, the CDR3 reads TGTGCCAGTCGGCGTGGACAGGGGGCGTTCAATGAGCAGTTCTTC.

DNA for the CDR3: TGCGCCAGCAGCCAAGATCGTATCTATGGCTACACCTTC. Residues: CASSQDRIYGYTF. The chain recombines TRBV4-1 with TRBJ1-2; D is unclear. This CDR3 is built from 13 residues. The ends were cut back, 0 bases at V and 4 bases at J, with 6 bases in the middle. Per the germline V gene, CDR1 is MGHRA and CDR2 is YSYEKL.

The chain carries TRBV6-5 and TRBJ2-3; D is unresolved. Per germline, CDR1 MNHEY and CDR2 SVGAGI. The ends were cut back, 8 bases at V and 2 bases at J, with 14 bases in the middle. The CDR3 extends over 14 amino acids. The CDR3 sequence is CASSARLFTDTQYF. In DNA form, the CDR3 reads TGTGCCAGCTCCGCGCGACTCTTCACAGATACGCAGTATTTT.

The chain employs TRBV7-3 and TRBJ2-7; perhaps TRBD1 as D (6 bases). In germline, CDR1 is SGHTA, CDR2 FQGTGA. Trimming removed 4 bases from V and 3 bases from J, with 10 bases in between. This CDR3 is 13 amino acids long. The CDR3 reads CASSSSQGYEQYF. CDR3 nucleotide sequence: TGTGCCAGCAGCTCCTCACAGGGCTACGAGCAGTACTTC.

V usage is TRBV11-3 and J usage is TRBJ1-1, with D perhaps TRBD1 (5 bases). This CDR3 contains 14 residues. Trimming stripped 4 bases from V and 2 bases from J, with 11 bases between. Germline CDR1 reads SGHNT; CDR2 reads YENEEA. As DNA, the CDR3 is TGTGCCAGCAGCTCCCATGACAGCAACACTGAAGCTTTCTTT. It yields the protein CASSSHDSNTEAFF.

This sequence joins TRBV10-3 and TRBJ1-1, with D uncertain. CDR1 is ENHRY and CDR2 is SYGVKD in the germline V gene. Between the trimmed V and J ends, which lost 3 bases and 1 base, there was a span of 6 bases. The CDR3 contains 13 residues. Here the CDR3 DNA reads TGTGCCATCAGTGAAAGAGGGAACACTGAAGCTTTCTTT. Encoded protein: CAISERGNTEAFF.

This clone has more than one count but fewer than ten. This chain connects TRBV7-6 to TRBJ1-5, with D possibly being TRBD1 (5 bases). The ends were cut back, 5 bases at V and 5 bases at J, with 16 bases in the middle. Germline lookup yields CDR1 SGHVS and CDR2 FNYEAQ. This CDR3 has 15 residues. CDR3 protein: CASSPWGRTYQPQHF. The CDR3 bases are TGTGCCAGCAGCCCTTGGGGCAGAACTTATCAGCCCCAGCATTTT.

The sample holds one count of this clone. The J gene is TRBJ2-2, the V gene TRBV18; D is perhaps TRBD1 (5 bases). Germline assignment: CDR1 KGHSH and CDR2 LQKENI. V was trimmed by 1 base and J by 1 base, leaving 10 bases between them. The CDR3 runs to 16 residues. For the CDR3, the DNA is TGTGCCAGCTCACCACGGCAGGGTCGGAACACCGGGGAGCTGTTTTTT. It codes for CASSPRQGRNTGELFF.

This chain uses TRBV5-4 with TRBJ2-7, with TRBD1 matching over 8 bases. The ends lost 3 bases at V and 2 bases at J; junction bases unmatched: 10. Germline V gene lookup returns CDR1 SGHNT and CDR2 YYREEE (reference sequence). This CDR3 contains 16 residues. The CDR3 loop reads CASSSQTGEGPYEQYF. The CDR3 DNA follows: TGTGCCAGCAGCTCCCAGACAGGGGAAGGTCCCTACGAGCAGTACTTC.

The CDR3: CASRGTGVAEAFF. In DNA, the CDR3 is TGTGCCAGCAGGGGAACAGGGGTTGCCGAAGCTTTCTTT. V usage is TRBV2 and J usage is TRBJ1-1, with 7 bases aligning to TRBD1. The CDR3 covers 13 residues. Germline loops: CDR1 SNHLY, CDR2 FYNNEI. Trimming removed 6 bases from V and 8 bases from J; junction bases left unmatched: 9. The variable domain in full, completed from reference TRBV2 and TRBJ1-1, reads EPEVTQTPSHQVTQMGQEVILRCVPISNHLYFYWYRQILGQKVEFLVSFYNNEISEKSEIFDDQFSVERPDGSNFTLKIRSTKLEDSAMYFCASRGTGVAEAFFGQGTRLTVV.

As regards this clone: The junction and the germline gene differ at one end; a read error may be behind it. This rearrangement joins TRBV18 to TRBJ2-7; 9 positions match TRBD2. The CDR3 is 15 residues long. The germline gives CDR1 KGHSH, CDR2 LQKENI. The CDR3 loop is CASSPPTSGPYKQYF. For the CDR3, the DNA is TGTGCCAGCTCACCTCCGACTAGCGGTCCCTACAAGCAGTACTTC.